A selection of T cell receptor beta chains follows, all from one sample in a study of blood T cell repertoires in COVID-19. Profiling relied on immunoSEQ multiplex PCR, and the TCRdb table lists in-frame clones only, not all of them. The table records more than 9,000 clones, roughly four fifths of them present only once. The sample was peripheral blood. All receptors come from a woman aged 55 to 70 with acute or convalescent COVID-19. Both conserved end residues are part of each CDR3. D genes are given only for firm matches. Clone size is given for some rows only: seen once, a few or many times, or a class if the clone is expanded.

D gene | J gene | V gene | CDR3 length | clone size | CDR3 protein | CDR3 DNA
TRBD1 | TRBJ1-2 | TRBV9 | 15 | NA | CASSGSDRDHYGYTF | TGTGCCAGCAGCGGATCTGACAGGGACCACTATGGCTACACCTTC
TRBD2 | TRBJ2-1 | TRBV7-8 | 16 | NA | CASSLAISGGHNEQFF | TGTGCCAGCAGCTTAGCTATAAGCGGGGGGCACAATGAGCAGTTCTTC
NA | TRBJ1-5 | TRBV19 | 15 | NA | CASTRRGEGYQPQHF | TGTGCCAGTACACGGAGGGGGGAGGGTTATCAGCCCCAGCATTTT
NA | TRBJ1-6 | TRBV3-1/TRBV3-2 | 15 | few | CASSQDRIASSPLHF | TGTGCCAGCAGCCAAGATAGGATAGCCAGCTCACCCCTCCACTTT
TRBD1 | TRBJ2-2 | TRBV19 | 17 | once | CASSTFPGTVNTGELFF | TGTGCCAGTAGTACCTTCCCCGGGACAGTGAACACCGGGGAGCTGTTTTTT
NA | TRBJ1-2 | TRBV5-6 | 16 | few | CASSLMGAMADYGYTF | TGTGCCAGCAGCTTGATGGGGGCAATGGCAGACTATGGCTACACCTTC
NA | TRBJ2-6 | TRBV2 | 15 | NA | CASSDRVPGANVLTF | TGTGCCAGCAGTGACAGGGTCCCTGGGGCCAACGTCCTGACTTTC
NA | TRBJ2-7 | TRBV16 | 17 | NA | CASSQSSTLVENYEQYF | TGTGCCAGCAGCCAATCGTCTACGCTCGTCGAGAACTACGAGCAGTACTTC
NA | TRBJ1-1 | TRBV12-2 | 13 | NA | CASRLAGQGSAFF | TGTGCAAGTCGCTTAGCGGGACAGGGATCAGCTTTCTTT
NA | TRBJ1-4 | TRBV15 | 15 | NA | CATSGVKGDNEKLFF | TGTGCCACCAGCGGAGTGAAAGGGGATAATGAAAAACTGTTTTTT
NA | TRBJ1-6 | TRBV28 | 12 | NA | CASSSGRSPLHF | TGTGCCAGCAGCTCTGGGCGTTCACCCCTCCACTTT
NA | TRBJ2-5 | TRBV9 | 15 | once | CASSSSPGRSETQYF | TGTGCCAGCAGCTCCTCTCCGGGGAGGTCGGAGACCCAGTACTTC
TRBD2 | TRBJ2-7 | TRBV6-6 | 16 | once | CASTDERGALSYEQYF | TGTGCCAGCACCGACGAGCGGGGGGCCCTCTCCTACGAGCAGTACTTC
NA | TRBJ1-5 | TRBV10-2 | 14 | once | CASSDREVNQPQHF | TGCGCCAGCAGTGACAGGGAGGTTAATCAGCCCCAGCATTTT
NA | TRBJ2-1 | TRBV3-1/TRBV3-2 | 18 | NA | CASSQDYQAGAGYNEQFF | TGTGCCAGCAGCCAAGATTATCAGGCGGGGGCTGGCTACAATGAGCAGTTCTTC
TRBD2 | TRBJ2-5 | TRBV10-2 | 15 | NA | CASILGQRGQETQYF | TGCGCCAGCATCTTAGGACAGCGGGGGCAAGAGACCCAGTACTTC
TRBD1 | TRBJ1-5 | TRBV28 | 21 | NA | CASSLFPRDRAILASNQPQHF | TGTGCCAGCAGTTTATTTCCAAGGGACAGGGCCATACTCGCTAGCAATCAGCCCCAGCATTTT
NA | TRBJ2-5 | TRBV5-5 | 14 | NA | CASSLWSGQETQYF | TGTGCCAGCAGCTTGTGGTCAGGACAAGAGACCCAGTACTTC
TRBD1 | TRBJ2-7 | TRBV7-9 | 13 | once | CASRQGQAYEQYF | TGTGCCAGCAGACAAGGACAGGCTTACGAGCAGTACTTC
NA | TRBJ1-2 | TRBV5-6 | 16 | NA | CASSLEGGGASGGYTF | TGTGCCAGCAGCTTGGAAGGTGGGGGGGCAAGCGGTGGCTACACCTTC
TRBD1 | TRBJ1-1 | TRBV5-1 | 14 | NA | CASGQGALGAEAFF | TGCGCCAGCGGGCAGGGGGCGCTGGGGGCTGAAGCTTTCTTT